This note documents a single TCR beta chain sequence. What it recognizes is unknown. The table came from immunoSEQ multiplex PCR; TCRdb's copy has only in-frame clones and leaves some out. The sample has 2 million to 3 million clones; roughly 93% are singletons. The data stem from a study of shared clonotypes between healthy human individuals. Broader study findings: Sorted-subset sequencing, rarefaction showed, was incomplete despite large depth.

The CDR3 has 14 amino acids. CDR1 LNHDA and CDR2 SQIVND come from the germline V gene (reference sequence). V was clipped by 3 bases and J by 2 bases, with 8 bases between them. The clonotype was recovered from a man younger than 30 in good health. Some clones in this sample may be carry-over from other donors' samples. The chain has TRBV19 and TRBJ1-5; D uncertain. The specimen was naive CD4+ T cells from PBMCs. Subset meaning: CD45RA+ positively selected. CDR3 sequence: CASSMRVGNQPQHF. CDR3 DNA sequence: TGTGCCAGTAGTATGAGGGTTGGCAATCAGCCCCAGCATTTT.